The 10 T cell receptor beta chains presented below share a single source sample, sequenced in a study of blood T cell repertoires in COVID-19. Some clones are missing from TCRdb's copy, which holds only in-frame ones; the method was immunoSEQ multiplex PCR. The sample shows more than 250,000 clones, roughly 90% of them seen only once. Source material: PBMCs or T cells enriched from blood (not recorded which). These receptors were collected from a woman aged 25-40 years who had recovered from COVID-19.

The V gene is TRBV6-5, the J gene TRBJ1-1; D call uncertain. CDR1 and CDR2 (germline): MNHEY, SVGAGI. The ends were cut back, 4 bases at V and 8 bases at J, with 11 bases in the middle. CDR3 size: 12 residues. In DNA form, the CDR3 reads TGTGCCAGCAGTTTCCTAGGAGGGGAAGCTTTCTTT. This encodes CASSFLGGEAFF.

The CDR3 coding sequence is TGCGCCAGCAGCCCAAGGGCGACAGGTCACAATGAAAAACTGTTTTTT. It specifies CASSPRATGHNEKLFF. The chain is built from TRBV4-1 and TRBJ1-4; TRBD1 might be the D (6 bases). The CDR3 is 16 residues long. Deletions cut 4 bases from V and 5 bases from J, with 17 bases between. Germline assignment: CDR1 MGHRA and CDR2 YSYEKL.

This clone occurred once. The V gene is TRBV28, the J gene TRBJ1-5; TRBD1 matches 10 bases. The J segment lost 5 bases and the V segment lost 6 bases, leaving 4 bases of the junction unmatched. The CDR3 runs to 14 residues. CDR1 MDHEN and CDR2 SYDVKM come from the germline V gene. CDR3 sequence: CASSPTGGYQPQHF. DNA of the CDR3: TGTGCCAGCAGCCCGACAGGGGGCTATCAGCCCCAGCATTTT.

V usage is TRBV2 and J usage is TRBJ2-5; the D gene is possibly TRBD2 (5 bases). The germline V gene has CDR1 SNHLY and CDR2 FYNNEI. This CDR3 region has 13 residues. Trimming stripped 7 bases from V and 5 bases from J, with 14 bases between. The CDR3 loop is CASKSDGEETQYF. In DNA, the CDR3 is TGTGCCAGCAAGTCGGACGGGGAGGAGACCCAGTACTTC.

J is TRBJ2-5 and V is TRBV7-9, with TRBD2 identical over 9 bases. V lost 5 bases, J lost 2 bases, and 6 bases stayed unmatched. The germline V gene has CDR1 SEHNR and CDR2 FQNEAQ (reference sequence). This CDR3 is 15 amino acids long. The DNA of the CDR3 is TGTGCCAGCAGCCTCATTACTAGCGGGCAAGAGACCCAGTACTTC. It encodes CASSLITSGQETQYF. The full variable domain, completed using reference TRBV7-9 and TRBJ2-5, is DTGVSQNPRHKITKRGQNVTFRCDPISEHNRLYWYRQTLGQGPEFLTYFQNEAQLEKSRLLSDRFSAERPKGSFSTLEIQRTEQGDSAMYLCASSLITSGQETQYFGPGTRLLVL.

The chain links TRBV27 to TRBJ2-7; 8 positions match TRBD1. CDR1 and CDR2 (germline): MNHEY, SMNVEV (reference sequence). J lost 2 bases, V lost 7 bases, and 7 bases had no gene match. CDR3 length equals 14 residues. The chain's CDR3 is CASKRARGPYEQYF. CDR3 DNA: TGTGCCAGCAAGCGGGCCAGGGGGCCCTACGAGCAGTACTTC.

The count of this clone is one. Here the CDR3 reads CASSFTGSSYEQYF. CDR3 bases: TGTGCCAGCAGTTTCACAGGGTCATCCTACGAGCAGTACTTC. V usage is TRBV28 and J usage is TRBJ2-7; D might be TRBD1 (6 bases). Trimming shortened V by 3 bases and J by 1 base, and 10 bases separated the two germline ends. Germline V CDR1 and CDR2: MDHEN, SYDVKM. The CDR3 runs to 14 residues.

The V and J genes are TRBV29-1 and TRBJ1-2; D is perhaps TRBD1 (6 bases). V was pared by 8 bases and J by 0 bases, with 22 bases between. The CDR3 contains 16 residues. The V gene's germline CDR1 is SQVTM and CDR2 ANQGSEA. The CDR3 region has the DNA TGCAGCATCGCTGGACAGCCCGACGGCGCTAACTATGGCTACACCTTC. Its translation: CSIAGQPDGANYGYTF. The full variable domain, completed using reference TRBV29-1 and TRBJ1-2, is SAVISQKPSRDICQRGTSLTIQCQVDSQVTMMFWYRQQPGQSLTLIATANQGSEATYESGFVIDKFPISRPNLTFSTLTVSNMSPEDSSIYLCSIAGQPDGANYGYTFGSGTRLTVV.

The chain links TRBV4-3 to TRBJ2-7; D gene uncertain. The CDR3 runs 15 residues. Germline CDR1 LGHNA, CDR2 YSLEER. V was cut by 0 bases and J by 0 bases, with 9 bases left in between. The CDR3 DNA follows: TGCGCCAGCAGCCAAGATTCGAGGATCTCCTACGAGCAGTACTTC. Translated, it gives CASSQDSRISYEQYF.

The rearrangement links TRBV7-9 to TRBJ2-5; D not certain. The germline CDR1 and CDR2 sequences are SEHNR and FQNEAQ (reference sequence). CDR3 size: 13 residues. V was cut by 1 base and J by 2 bases, with 5 bases left in between. The chain's CDR3 is CASSLVQQETQYF. The CDR3, as DNA: TGTGCCAGCAGCTTAGTACAGCAAGAGACCCAGTACTTC.